This T cell receptor (beta chain) appears in the sequencing data of a study of blood T cell repertoires in COVID-19 (TCRdb year 2020). General notes on the study: The collaborator samples originated in the United States, Italy and Spain and spanned the acute and convalescent phases of COVID-19. The material from the prospective study consisted of cDNA or gDNA derived from T cells, B-cell-depleted T cells, or PBMCs. The dataset comprised deeply sampled blood TCRbeta repertoires from subjects exposed to, actively infected with, or recovered from COVID-19. The repertoires were released in a freely available public database intended as a resource for research on the immune response to SARS-CoV-2. The samples were drawn from two sources: the first 160 participants of the ongoing ImmuneRACE study, and 1,000 to 1,500 subjects contributed by 6 global collaborators. A de-identified subject ID, COVID-19 status, age in years and sex were almost always included in the sample metadata. HLA class I and class II types, where available, came from metadata supplied by the sample provider rather than from assay-based typing. Study-level results and caveats: The quantity of clinical and demographic metadata differed by source and by participant and was supplied without curation.

The collaborating institutions used their own protocols to collect whole blood in K2EDTA tubes. For TCRbeta analysis, collaborators shipped samples in one of three forms: frozen whole blood, isolated PBMCs, or DNA extracted from either of those sample types. Notes on this clone: What this receptor recognizes is not known. No much larger clone is present one base from it, and per-base qualities are unavailable.

The immunoSEQ Assay, a bias-controlled multiplex PCR, was used to amplify TCRbeta CDR3 regions from genomic DNA. In the source study's methods: The number of nucleated cells in each sample was estimated from the amplification of reference gene primers within the assay. Sequence reads were collapsed and filtered to measure the absolute abundance of every unique TCRbeta CDR3 rearrangement. Productive Simpson clonality was computed per sample as the square root of Simpson's diversity index over productive rearrangements. TCRdb holds this immuneACCESS table with in-frame rearrangements only. Some clones are missing; in checked studies, unresolved V genes explain under half, and the rest has no known cause. V and J calls and clone size are copied from that table; D and trimming were computed from the DNA. This sample has roughly 110,000 clones in its table, and roughly 82% of those were observed once. Over 7.5% of the sample goes to the ten largest clones.

V gives up 3 bases and J gives up 7 bases, and the segment between their germline ends measures 11 bases. The CDR3 runs 12 amino acids, cysteine and phenylalanine included. Kept here is only the CDR3 DNA, which spans 36 bases and is read in frame from base 1. From the germline V gene (reference sequence), CDR1 is SGHNT and CDR2 is YYREEE. The V gene is TRBV5-4 and the J gene is TRBJ2-7; TRBD2 might be the D gene, on 6 matching bases. Sequenced sample: peripheral blood. The clonotype comes from a woman aged 40 to 55 with acute or convalescent COVID-19. The CDR3 region: CASSWDFGEQYF. The base sequence is TGTGCCAGCAGCTGGGACTTCGGGGAGCAGTACTTC.